This T cell receptor beta chain was documented in a study of blood T cell repertoires in COVID-19. Clones were read by immunoSEQ multiplex PCR, and TCRdb kept only the in-frame ones, dropping some. Here the sample spans 20,000 to 30,000 clones, around nine tenths being singletons. This clone was picked up a small number of times. Per germline, CDR1 LNHDA and CDR2 SQIVND (reference sequence). The V and J ends lost 5 bases and 4 bases respectively, with 24 bases between them. The CDR3 spans 18 residues. This chain links TRBV19 with TRBJ1-5, with TRBD1 as a possible D gene (6 bases). The sequenced sample was peripheral blood. The clonotype was recovered from a man aged 65-85 years with acute or convalescent COVID-19. CDR3 in amino acids: CASSVIRGGGQLNQPQHF. In nucleotides, the CDR3 is TGTGCCAGTAGTGTAATTCGGGGTGGAGGACAGCTAAATCAGCCCCAGCATTTT.